This T cell receptor (beta chain) was captured in a study of blood T cell repertoires in COVID-19. Study-wide background: Both acute and convalescent COVID-19 samples were obtained from the United States, Italy and Spain. PBMCs, B-cell-depleted T cells, or T cells provided the cDNA or gDNA that made up the material.

Only in-frame clones appear in the TCRdb table, and some are missing; sequencing was by immunoSEQ multiplex PCR. The data show about 180,000 clones, approximately 90% seen once. CDR1 is LNHDA and CDR2 is SQIVND in the germline V gene (reference sequence). This CDR3 is 15 amino acids long. The J segment lost 1 base and the V segment lost 5 bases, leaving 3 bases of the junction unmatched. Sequenced material: peripheral blood. The chain joins TRBV19 to TRBJ2-5, with TRBD1 matching over 11 bases. The clonotype was recovered from a young man who had recovered from COVID-19. CDR3 protein: CASSLGQGAQETQYF. CDR3 sequence (DNA): TGTGCCAGTAGTCTCGGACAGGGGGCCCAAGAGACCCAGTACTTC.